The rows below give T cell receptor beta chains drawn from one sample of a study of blood T cell repertoires in COVID-19. Libraries were prepared by immunoSEQ multiplex PCR; TCRdb keeps only in-frame clonotypes and omits some of them. Of about 240,000 clones in the sample, approximately 78% were seen once. The sample taken for sequencing was peripheral blood. These receptors originate from a woman aged 18-29 years with acute or convalescent COVID-19. The CDR3 runs from the conserved cysteine through the conserved F or W. D genes are given only for firm matches. Clone size is given for some rows only: seen once, a few or many times, or a class if the clone is expanded.

size	V	D	J	CDR3	DNA
NA	TRBV5-1	NA	TRBJ2-1	CASSLSPRDEQFF	TGCGCCAGCAGCTTAAGCCCTAGAGATGAGCAGTTCTTC
NA	TRBV27	NA	TRBJ1-1	CASSPDRVNTEAFF	TGTGCCAGCAGCCCTGACAGAGTGAACACTGAAGCTTTCTTT
NA	TRBV5-1	TRBD2	TRBJ2-7	CASSLLADSYEQYF	TGCGCCAGCAGCTTACTAGCGGACTCCTACGAGCAGTACTTC
NA	TRBV24-1	TRBD2	TRBJ2-4	CATSDDGLGQYF	TGTGCCACCAGTGATGACGGACTAGGCCAGTACTTC
NA	TRBV4-3	TRBD2	TRBJ2-7	CASSQDVFWVLSGRSYEQYF	TGCGCCAGCAGCCAAGATGTCTTTTGGGTGCTTAGCGGGAGATCCTACGAGCAGTACTTC
NA	TRBV6-2/TRBV6-3	NA	TRBJ1-1	CASSYLQRMNTEAFF	TGTGCCAGCAGTTACTTGCAGAGGATGAACACTGAAGCTTTCTTT
few	TRBV14	NA	TRBJ2-3	CASSQARGFADTQYF	TGTGCCAGCAGCCAAGCGCGGGGATTCGCAGATACGCAGTATTTT
NA	TRBV25-1	NA	TRBJ2-7	CASSERYEQYF	TGTGCCAGCAGTGAACGCTACGAGCAGTACTTC
NA	TRBV6-1	TRBD2	TRBJ2-2	CASSVASGRAWKNRELFF	TGTGCCAGCAGTGTTGCTAGCGGGAGGGCGTGGAAGAATCGGGAGCTGTTTTTT
NA	TRBV7-8	TRBD2	TRBJ2-7	CASSLALASGATYEQYF	TGTGCCAGCAGCTTAGCGCTGGCTAGCGGGGCAACCTACGAGCAGTACTTC
NA	TRBV7-2	NA	TRBJ2-3	CASSLGQHDTQYF	TGTGCCAGCAGCTTAGGACAGCACGATACGCAGTATTTT
once	TRBV10-2	NA	TRBJ2-1	CASSTGGWRNNEQFF	TGCGCCAGCAGTACCGGAGGGTGGCGGAACAATGAGCAGTTCTTC
NA	TRBV7-2	TRBD1	TRBJ1-2	CASSFSTGDNYGYTF	TGTGCCAGCAGCTTCTCGACAGGGGATAACTATGGCTACACCTTC
NA	TRBV28	NA	TRBJ2-7	CASRYPGQKYEQYF	TGTGCCAGCAGATATCCGGGACAAAAGTACGAGCAGTACTTC
NA	TRBV28	NA	TRBJ1-1	CASSPGWYTEAFF	TGTGCCAGCAGTCCCGGGTGGTACACTGAAGCTTTCTTT
NA	TRBV7-2	NA	TRBJ2-2	CASSFSARGIGELFF	TGTGCCAGCAGCTTTAGTGCTCGGGGGATTGGGGAGCTGTTTTTT
NA	TRBV6-5	TRBD2	TRBJ2-5	CASSYLAGVRETQYF	TGTGCCAGCAGTTACCTAGCGGGAGTACGGGAGACCCAGTACTTC
NA	TRBV19	TRBD1	TRBJ2-2	CASSTGTGTGELFF	TGTGCCAGTAGTACCGGGACAGGGACCGGGGAGCTGTTTTTT
NA	TRBV19	TRBD2	TRBJ2-7	CASAGGKSYEQYF	TGTGCCAGTGCGGGGGGCAAGTCCTACGAGCAGTACTTC
NA	TRBV5-1	NA	TRBJ2-3	CASSLEARKSTDTQYF	TGCGCCAGCAGCTTGGAGGCCAGGAAAAGCACAGATACGCAGTATTTT
NA	TRBV2	NA	TRBJ2-5	CATQDREETQYF	TGTGCTACACAGGACCGAGAAGAGACCCAGTACTTC
NA	TRBV6-5	TRBD1	TRBJ2-7	CASSRTGIRQYF	TGTGCCAGCAGCCGGACAGGGATCAGGCAGTACTTC
NA	TRBV3-1/TRBV3-2	NA	TRBJ1-4	CASSPLPPTTNEKLFF	TGTGCCAGCAGCCCACTCCCACCCACAACTAATGAAAAACTGTTTTTT
NA	TRBV27	TRBD1	TRBJ1-2	CASRVGDSTGGRNGYTF	TGTGCCAGCAGGGTTGGAGATTCGACAGGGGGCAGGAATGGCTACACCTTC
NA	TRBV6-5	NA	TRBJ1-6	CASSYSRVYNSPLHF	TGTGCCAGCAGTTACTCACGGGTTTATAATTCACCCCTCCACTTT
NA	TRBV11-2	TRBD2	TRBJ2-7	CASSLGGGDEQYF	TGTGCCAGCAGCTTGGGGGGAGGGGACGAGCAGTACTTC
NA	TRBV3-1/TRBV3-2	TRBD2	TRBJ2-7	CASSRSGGVSYEQYF	TGTGCCAGCAGCCGCTCCGGGGGGGTATCCTACGAGCAGTACTTC
NA	TRBV7-9	TRBD1	TRBJ1-3	CASSFMGTVSGNTIYF	TGTGCCAGCAGCTTTATGGGGACAGTCTCTGGAAACACCATATATTTT
NA	TRBV7-2	NA	TRBJ1-1	CASSLRWGRVSEAFF	TGTGCCAGCAGCTTACGGTGGGGCAGGGTCTCTGAAGCTTTCTTT
few	TRBV9	NA	TRBJ2-1	CASRLTLIAVSYNEQFF	TGTGCCAGCAGGCTAACCTTGATAGCGGTTTCCTACAATGAGCAGTTCTTC
NA	TRBV11-2	TRBD1	TRBJ2-7	CASSSIFGQAQYF	TGTGCCAGCAGCTCAATTTTTGGACAGGCCCAGTACTTC
NA	TRBV11-2	TRBD1	TRBJ2-7	CASSFGQGRLYEQYF	TGTGCCAGCAGCTTTGGACAGGGTCGACTGTACGAGCAGTACTTC
NA	TRBV7-2	TRBD1	TRBJ1-3	CTSSLAQDRAGNTIYF	TGTACCAGCAGCTTAGCCCAGGACAGGGCTGGAAACACCATATATTTT
NA	TRBV6-1	NA	TRBJ2-2	CASSELEENTGELFF	TGTGCCAGCAGTGAATTGGAGGAAAACACCGGGGAGCTGTTTTTT
NA	TRBV6-2/TRBV6-3	TRBD1	TRBJ1-4	CASSPGTGSEKLFF	TGTGCCAGCAGTCCCGGGACAGGGAGTGAAAAACTGTTTTTT
NA	TRBV5-1	NA	TRBJ2-7	CASSLTPREYEQYF	TGCGCCAGCAGCTTGACCCCCAGGGAATACGAGCAGTACTTC
NA	TRBV6-5	NA	TRBJ2-1	CATQLNRDEQFF	TGTGCCACCCAACTAAACAGGGATGAGCAGTTCTTC
NA	TRBV7-9	NA	TRBJ2-1	CASSFSPGEQFF	TGTGCCAGCAGCTTTTCCCCCGGTGAGCAGTTCTTC
NA	TRBV29-1	TRBD1	TRBJ2-5	CSGSDREETQYF	TGCAGCGGGTCGGACAGGGAAGAGACCCAGTACTTC
NA	TRBV7-9	NA	TRBJ2-7	CASSIVAASYEQYF	TGTGCCAGCAGCATAGTGGCAGCGTCCTACGAGCAGTACTTC
NA	TRBV7-9	NA	TRBJ2-3	CASSAPRSGSRDTQYF	TGTGCCAGCAGCGCCCCGAGGAGCGGGTCAAGGGATACGCAGTATTTT
NA	TRBV10-3	TRBD1	TRBJ2-7	CAISPGQVTYEQYF	TGTGCCATCAGTCCGGGACAGGTTACCTACGAGCAGTACTTC
NA	TRBV10-1	NA	TRBJ2-3	CASSGYASADTQYF	TGCGCCAGCAGTGGATATGCGTCGGCAGATACGCAGTATTTT
NA	TRBV6-2/TRBV6-3	NA	TRBJ2-5	CASGQREETQYF	TGTGCCAGCGGCCAGCGGGAAGAGACCCAGTACTTC